The source of this T cell receptor beta chain is a study of T-cell reconstitution after alpha-beta-depleted transplantation in children (TCRdb year 2016). Study-wide context: T-cell immune reconstitution after TCRalphabeta/CD19-depleted allogeneic hematopoietic cell transplantation in children was quantitatively tracked in the study by means of TCR repertoire profiling.

Libraries were prepared through PCR. The instrument was an Illumina HiSeq 2500. To normalize quantification of the TCRbeta repertoire, the TCR libraries were built with molecular barcoding that relied on unique molecular identifiers. TCRdb reran the public reads through fastp at Q25 and MiXCR, keeping productive beta chains. Entries that share a CDR3 protein sequence are merged under the most common genes and DNA. The sample table contains about 610,000 distinct CDR3 sequences; only one count was recorded for about 10% of them. Of the sample, roughly 4% falls within the top ten clones. Regarding this clonotype: The antigen it binds to is not known. No clone much larger than this one lies a single base away; base qualities are absent.

As encoded in the germline V gene (reference sequence), CDR1 is MNHNY while CDR2 is SVGAGI. Compared with germline, V lacks 7 bases and J lacks 9 bases; bases without a gene match: 6. The CDR3 contains 12 residues, cysteine and phenylalanine counted. CDR3 DNA only is kept here, 36 bases in frame from base 1. Sequences were derived from PBMCs from the stem cell graft donor, sampled from the stem cell graft. In this chain, TRBV6-6 is recombined with TRBJ2-1, and 7 junction bases match TRBD2. The sequence was obtained from a human donor who donated a stem cell graft to a child with acute myeloid leukemia. CDR3 region: CASTREAGEQFF. The bases are TGTGCCAGCACTCGGGAGGCAGGTGAGCAGTTCTTC.